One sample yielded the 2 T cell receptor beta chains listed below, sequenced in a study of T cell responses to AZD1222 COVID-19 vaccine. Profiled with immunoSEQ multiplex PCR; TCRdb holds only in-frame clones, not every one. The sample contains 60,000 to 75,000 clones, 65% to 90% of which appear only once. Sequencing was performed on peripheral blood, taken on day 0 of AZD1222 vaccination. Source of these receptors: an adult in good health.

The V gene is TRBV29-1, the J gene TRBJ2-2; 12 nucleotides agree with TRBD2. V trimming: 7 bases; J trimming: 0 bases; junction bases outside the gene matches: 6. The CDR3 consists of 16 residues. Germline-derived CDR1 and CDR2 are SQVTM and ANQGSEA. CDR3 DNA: TGCAGCGCCCGACTAGCGGGAGTTCCGAACACCGGGGAGCTGTTTTTT. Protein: CSARLAGVPNTGELFF.

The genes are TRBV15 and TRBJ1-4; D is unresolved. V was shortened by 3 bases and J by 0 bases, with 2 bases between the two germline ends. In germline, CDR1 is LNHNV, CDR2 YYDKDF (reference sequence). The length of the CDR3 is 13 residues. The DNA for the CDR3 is TGTGCCACCAGCAGGTCAACTAATGAAAAACTGTTTTTT. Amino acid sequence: CATSRSTNEKLFF.